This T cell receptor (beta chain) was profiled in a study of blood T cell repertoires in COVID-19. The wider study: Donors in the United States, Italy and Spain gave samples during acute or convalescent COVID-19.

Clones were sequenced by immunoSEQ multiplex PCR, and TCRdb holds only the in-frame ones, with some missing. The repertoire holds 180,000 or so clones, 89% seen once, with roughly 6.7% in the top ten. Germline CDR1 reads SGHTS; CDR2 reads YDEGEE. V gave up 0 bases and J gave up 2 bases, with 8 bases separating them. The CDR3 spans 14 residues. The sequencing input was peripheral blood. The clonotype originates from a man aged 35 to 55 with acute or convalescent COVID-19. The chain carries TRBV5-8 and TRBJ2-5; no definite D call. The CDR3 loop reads CASSLVGSQETQYF. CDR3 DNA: TGTGCCAGCAGCTTGGTTGGTAGTCAAGAGACCCAGTACTTC.